These T cell receptor beta chains were read from a single sample in a study of blood T cell repertoires in COVID-19. Libraries were prepared by immunoSEQ multiplex PCR; TCRdb keeps only in-frame clonotypes and omits some of them. Of a few hundred thousand clones in the sample, 80% to 90% were seen once. Sequenced input: PBMCs or T cells enriched from blood (not recorded which). The receptors shown here come from a woman aged 55-75 years who had recovered from COVID-19. The CDR3 runs from the conserved cysteine through the conserved F or W. The order of the fields is J gene, D gene, V gene, clone size, CDR3 DNA, CDR3 protein. A D gene is named only where the DNA matches it firmly. Clone sizes are given selectively: once, few, many, or a class where the clone is expanded.

j_gene: TRBJ1-2
d_gene: -
v_gene: TRBV5-1
abundance: once
CDR3nt: TGCGCCAGCAGCCCGAAGTCAGGGGAGCACTATGGCTACACCTTC
CDR3aa: CASSPKSGEHYGYTF

j_gene: TRBJ2-2
d_gene: -
v_gene: TRBV10-3
abundance: -
CDR3nt: TGTGCCATCCAGGGTTCGGGCGGCACCGGGGAGCTGTTTTTT
CDR3aa: CAIQGSGGTGELFF

j_gene: TRBJ1-1
d_gene: -
v_gene: TRBV24-1
abundance: -
CDR3nt: TGTGCCGGGAATGAGCAGGGAAGGAACACTGAAGCTTTCTTT
CDR3aa: CAGNEQGRNTEAFF

j_gene: TRBJ1-5
d_gene: TRBD1
v_gene: TRBV6-5
abundance: -
CDR3nt: TGTGCCAGCAGTATGACAGGGTTTGGGTATCAGCCCCAGCATTTT
CDR3aa: CASSMTGFGYQPQHF

j_gene: TRBJ1-6
d_gene: -
v_gene: TRBV5-5
abundance: -
CDR3nt: TGTGCCAGCAGCGTCACCTATAATTCACCCCTCCACTTT
CDR3aa: CASSVTYNSPLHF

j_gene: TRBJ2-2
d_gene: TRBD1
v_gene: TRBV19
abundance: -
CDR3nt: TGTGCCAGTCACAGGGGCGTCGCCGGGGAGCTGTTTTTT
CDR3aa: CASHRGVAGELFF

j_gene: TRBJ2-3
d_gene: -
v_gene: TRBV24-1
abundance: -
CDR3nt: TGTGCCACAAGGGACTTTAGAGATACGCAGTATTTT
CDR3aa: CATRDFRDTQYF

j_gene: TRBJ1-1
d_gene: TRBD1
v_gene: TRBV19
abundance: -
CDR3nt: TGTGCCAGTAGTATAGCCCGGACAGGACTGAACACTGAAGCTTTCTTT
CDR3aa: CASSIARTGLNTEAFF

j_gene: TRBJ2-5
d_gene: TRBD1
v_gene: TRBV5-1
abundance: -
CDR3nt: TGCGCCAGCAGCTTGGCGGACAGGGATATGGAGACCCAGTACTTC
CDR3aa: CASSLADRDMETQYF

j_gene: TRBJ1-6
d_gene: -
v_gene: TRBV5-6
abundance: -
CDR3nt: TGTGCCAGCAGCTCGGAGGGGACGAGCCTTTCACCCCTCCACTTT
CDR3aa: CASSSEGTSLSPLHF

j_gene: TRBJ2-1
d_gene: -
v_gene: TRBV10-3
abundance: -
CDR3nt: TGTGCCACGACTGGCACTGTCAATGAGCAGTTCTTC
CDR3aa: CATTGTVNEQFF

j_gene: TRBJ2-6
d_gene: TRBD2
v_gene: TRBV7-9
abundance: -
CDR3nt: TGTGCCAGCACATCTAGCGGGGGGGCTGGGGCCAACGTCCTGACTTTC
CDR3aa: CASTSSGGAGANVLTF

j_gene: TRBJ2-4
d_gene: -
v_gene: TRBV6-5
abundance: -
CDR3nt: TGTGCCAGCAGTTACTCGGCCCAAAACATTCAGTACTTC
CDR3aa: CASSYSAQNIQYF

j_gene: TRBJ1-6
d_gene: -
v_gene: TRBV24-1
abundance: -
CDR3nt: TGTGCCACCAGTGAATCCGGGCCGCGGGATTCACCCCTCCACTTT
CDR3aa: CATSESGPRDSPLHF